This T cell receptor beta chain was profiled in a study of blood T cell repertoires in COVID-19. At the level of the study: The samples span acute and convalescent COVID-19 from the United States, Italy and Spain. In each case, the material was cDNA or gDNA derived from T cells, B-cell-depleted T cells, or PBMCs.

Clones were read by immunoSEQ multiplex PCR, and TCRdb kept only the in-frame ones, dropping some. The table lists some 350,000 clones, about 88% of them singletons. This CDR3 is built from 13 residues. Germline CDR1 and CDR2: MDHEN and SYDVKM. Trimming took 8 bases from V and 1 from J, leaving 11 bases between them. The chain combines TRBV28 with TRBJ1-2; D unresolved. Sequencing input: peripheral blood. The TCR was taken from a woman aged 70-85 years with COVID-19, enrolled during active disease. CDR3: CASRSEVNYGYTF. The CDR3 region has the DNA TGTGCCAGCCGATCAGAGGTTAACTATGGCTACACCTTC.